This TCR beta chain appears in the sequencing data of a study of T cells in Graves' hyperthyroidism and ophthalmopathy. The CDR3 is 13 residues long. The germline V gene encodes CDR1 MNHEY and CDR2 SMNVEV (reference sequence). Trimming at V came to 5 bases and at J to 9 bases, leaving 10 bases not matched to a gene. RNA transcripts provided the source from which TCR beta CDR3 regions were amplified. The study used the HTBI primer set for a first-round RT-PCR of the TCR CDR3. Each CDR3 protein gets one entry after TCRdb re-called the multiplex PCR reads with MiXCR. The table shows a few hundred thousand distinct CDR3 sequences, with roughly 23% occurring only once. This clonotype was detected ten times or more.

The sequencing input was blood. J is TRBJ2-7 and V is TRBV27; 7 nucleotides line up with TRBD2. This receptor was obtained from a woman between 70 and 85 years old with Graves' ophthalmopathy. Here the CDR3 DNA reads TGTGCCAGCAGTGGACTAGGGGTCTTGGGGCAGTACTTC. Protein sequence: CASSGLGVLGQYF.